A selection of T cell receptor beta chains follows, all from one sample in a study of T cells in Graves' hyperthyroidism and ophthalmopathy. TCRdb reanalysed the multiplex PCR reads using MiXCR and keeps one entry per CDR3 protein. The table includes around 600,000 distinct CDR3 sequences, about a sixth detected once. Specimen: blood. The source of these receptors is a woman aged 40 to 55 with Graves' ophthalmopathy. Both conserved end residues are part of each CDR3. Each record gives: J gene, D gene, V gene, clone size, CDR3 length, CDR3 DNA, CDR3 protein. A D gene is named only where the DNA matches it firmly. The size field is filled for only some rows; it gives once, few, many or a size class.

j_gene: TRBJ1-2
d_gene: NA
v_gene: TRBV6-1
abundance: NA
len: 13
CDR3nt: TGTGCCAGCAGACTCAACCTTAACTATGGCTACACCTTC
CDR3aa: CASRLNLNYGYTF

j_gene: TRBJ2-7
d_gene: TRBD2
v_gene: TRBV6-1
abundance: NA
len: 16
CDR3nt: TGTGCCAGCAGGGCAGGCGGGAGGGGGGACTCCTACGAGCAGTACTTC
CDR3aa: CASRAGGRGDSYEQYF

j_gene: TRBJ2-2
d_gene: NA
v_gene: TRBV18
abundance: many
len: 14
CDR3nt: TGTGCCAGCTCACCGCAGGTGAACACCGGGGAGCTGTTTTTT
CDR3aa: CASSPQVNTGELFF

j_gene: TRBJ2-1
d_gene: NA
v_gene: TRBV20-1
abundance: many
len: 11
CDR3nt: TGCAGTGCTAGCCCATTCGATGAGCAGTTCTTC
CDR3aa: CSASPFDEQFF

j_gene: TRBJ1-5
d_gene: NA
v_gene: TRBV12-3/TRBV12-4
abundance: NA
len: 14
CDR3nt: TGTGCCAGCAGTTTCCCGGGGGCTCAACAGCCCCAGCATTTT
CDR3aa: CASSFPGAQQPQHF

j_gene: TRBJ2-7
d_gene: TRBD1
v_gene: TRBV27
abundance: few
len: 15
CDR3nt: TGTGCCAGCAGTCCTACCGCAACAGGGGTCTACGAGCAGTACTTC
CDR3aa: CASSPTATGVYEQYF

j_gene: TRBJ1-3
d_gene: NA
v_gene: TRBV18
abundance: many
len: 16
CDR3nt: TGTGCCAGCTCACCTCTGGGCAAGCCCTCTGGAAACACCATATATTTT
CDR3aa: CASSPLGKPSGNTIYF

j_gene: TRBJ2-2
d_gene: TRBD2
v_gene: TRBV12-3/TRBV12-4
abundance: NA
len: 12
CDR3nt: TGTGCCAGCAGTTTCGGGAGGGGGGAGCTGTTTTTT
CDR3aa: CASSFGRGELFF

j_gene: TRBJ2-1
d_gene: TRBD2
v_gene: TRBV5-1
abundance: few
len: 14
CDR3nt: TGCGCCAGCAGCCCGTCTCTAGCGGGGGTTGAGCAGTTCTTC
CDR3aa: CASSPSLAGVEQFF

j_gene: TRBJ2-1
d_gene: TRBD2
v_gene: TRBV10-3
abundance: few
len: 15
CDR3nt: TGTGCCATCAGGGCCACTAGCGGGGGGGCAGATGAGCAGTTCTTC
CDR3aa: CAIRATSGGADEQFF

j_gene: TRBJ2-3
d_gene: NA
v_gene: TRBV2
abundance: many
len: 17
CDR3nt: TGTGCCAGCAGTGAGTCGTTGGGAGGCACCGATCGGAATACGCAGTATTTT
CDR3aa: CASSESLGGTDRNTQYF

j_gene: TRBJ2-1
d_gene: NA
v_gene: TRBV9
abundance: NA
len: 14
CDR3nt: TGTGCCAGCAGCGCACTAGGGGTGGGTGGTGAGCAGTTCTTC
CDR3aa: CASSALGVGGEQFF

j_gene: TRBJ2-2
d_gene: NA
v_gene: TRBV30
abundance: many
len: 15
CDR3nt: TGTGCCTGGAGTGTATTGGCGGAAGTCACCGGGGAGCTGTTTTTT
CDR3aa: CAWSVLAEVTGELFF

j_gene: TRBJ1-2
d_gene: NA
v_gene: TRBV28
abundance: many
len: 12
CDR3nt: TGTGCCAGCAGCCGGGGGGACTATGGCTACACCTTC
CDR3aa: CASSRGDYGYTF

j_gene: TRBJ2-2
d_gene: TRBD1
v_gene: TRBV5-1
abundance: NA
len: 15
CDR3nt: TGCGCCAGCAGCTACCAGGGGGAGTACATCGGGGAGCTGTTTTTT
CDR3aa: CASSYQGEYIGELFF

j_gene: TRBJ1-1
d_gene: NA
v_gene: TRBV12-3/TRBV12-4
abundance: many
len: 13
CDR3nt: TGTGCCAGCCGTCCCACACTCAACACTGAAGCTTTCTTT
CDR3aa: CASRPTLNTEAFF

j_gene: TRBJ1-1
d_gene: NA
v_gene: TRBV2
abundance: many
len: 15
CDR3nt: TGTGCCAGCAGGCCCTACCAGACCGCGAACACTGAAGCTTTCTTT
CDR3aa: CASRPYQTANTEAFF

j_gene: TRBJ2-5
d_gene: TRBD2
v_gene: TRBV9
abundance: NA
len: 14
CDR3nt: TGTGCCAGCAGCCCGGGGACTAGCGGGAGAGAACAGTACTTC
CDR3aa: CASSPGTSGREQYF

j_gene: TRBJ2-1
d_gene: NA
v_gene: TRBV28
abundance: NA
len: 14
CDR3nt: TGTGCCAGCAGTGCGAGCGGAACGTACAATAAGCAGTTCTTC
CDR3aa: CASSASGTYNKQFF

j_gene: TRBJ2-1
d_gene: NA
v_gene: TRBV28
abundance: many
len: 15
CDR3nt: TGTGCCAGCAGTGAACACGGGGGTGGGAAAAATGAGCAGTTCTTC
CDR3aa: CASSEHGGGKNEQFF

j_gene: TRBJ2-7
d_gene: TRBD2
v_gene: TRBV5-1
abundance: many
len: 15
CDR3nt: TGCGCCAGCAGCTTGGCAGCGGGAGGGCCCTACGAGCAGTACTTC
CDR3aa: CASSLAAGGPYEQYF

j_gene: TRBJ2-7
d_gene: TRBD2
v_gene: TRBV10-3
abundance: once
len: 15
CDR3nt: TGTGCCTCCTCGGCCTCCAGCGGGAAAGACCACGAGCAGTACTTC
CDR3aa: CASSASSGKDHEQYF

j_gene: TRBJ1-3
d_gene: NA
v_gene: TRBV2
abundance: many
len: 13
CDR3nt: TGTGCCAGCAGTGCTAGAAGTGACGACACCATATATTTT
CDR3aa: CASSARSDDTIYF

j_gene: TRBJ1-1
d_gene: NA
v_gene: TRBV10-3
abundance: few
len: 13
CDR3nt: TGTGCCATCAGTGAGTCCCCAAGGACTGAAGCTTTCTTT
CDR3aa: CAISESPRTEAFF

j_gene: TRBJ2-3
d_gene: NA
v_gene: TRBV4-2
abundance: many
len: 17
CDR3nt: TGTGCCAGCAGCCAAGCCTCAGGGGTAAAGGGCACAGATACGCAGTATTTT
CDR3aa: CASSQASGVKGTDTQYF

j_gene: TRBJ2-7
d_gene: NA
v_gene: TRBV7-2
abundance: NA
len: 11
CDR3nt: TGTGCCAGCAGCATTTACAATGAGCAGTACTTC
CDR3aa: CASSIYNEQYF